A single sample is the source of the 26 T cell receptor beta chains below, sequenced in a study of graft-versus-host responses after intestinal transplantation. The data were produced by immunoSEQ multiplex PCR, yet TCRdb's version contains in-frame clones alone and is incomplete. This table has around 90,000 clones, about 93% appearing once. These TCRs are of unknown antigen specificity. The sample consisted of unstimulated CD8+ T cells sorted from spleen or lymph node cells, taken before transplant. The receptors originated from a human donor who was the organ donor for an intestinal transplant.

The rearrangement uses TRBV7-8 and TRBJ1-1; D unclear. This CDR3 comprises 15 residues. The V gene's germline CDR1 is SGHVS and CDR2 FQNEAQ. Trimming stripped 2 bases from V and 4 bases from J, with 14 bases between. CDR3 nucleotide sequence: TGTGCCAGCAGCTTATATATCGGGGAGGGCACTGAAGCTTTCTTT. Translated, it gives CASSLYIGEGTEAFF.

This chain connects TRBV5-1 to TRBJ2-3, with TRBD2 matching 11 bases. CDR3 length equals 14 residues. Germline-derived CDR1 and CDR2 are SGHRS and YFSETQ. Trimming at V came to 8 bases and at J to 3 bases, leaving 5 bases not matched to a gene. CDR3 region: CASQLAGETDTQYF. In DNA form, the CDR3 reads TGCGCCAGTCAACTAGCGGGGGAGACAGATACGCAGTATTTT.

J is TRBJ2-5 and V is TRBV4-2; 11 bases agree with TRBD2. This CDR3 has 16 residues. Germline V lookup: CDR1 LGHNA, CDR2 YNFKEQ. After removal of 2 bases from V and 1 base from J, the junction contained 3 bases not matched to a gene. CDR3 sequence (DNA): TGTGCCAGCAGCCAATCTAGCGGGGGGTTCCAAGAGACCCAGTACTTC. Protein product: CASSQSSGGFQETQYF.

The chain has TRBV27 and TRBJ2-7; no clear D gene. This CDR3 region has 14 residues. The ends were cut back, 3 bases at V and 2 bases at J, with 11 bases in the middle. CDR1 is MNHEY, CDR2 SMNVEV, per germline (reference sequence). In DNA form, the CDR3 reads TGTGCCAGCAGTTTGCCAAGCCGCCCCTACGAGCAGTACTTC. Its protein is CASSLPSRPYEQYF.

V is TRBV9 and J is TRBJ1-1, with D unresolved. The CDR3 consists of 14 residues. CDR1 SGDLS and CDR2 YYNGEE come from the germline V gene. V was pared by 5 bases and J by 10 bases, with 21 bases between. The CDR3 nucleotides are TGTGCCAGCAGTGAGTTTAGCGGCGGCCAAGGAGCTTTCTTT. It specifies CASSEFSGGQGAFF.

This clone was recorded only once. The chain uses TRBV19 and TRBJ2-1; TRBD2 might be the D (5 bases). The germline V and J ends were trimmed by 3 bases and 2 bases, with 14 bases remaining between them. CDR1 is LNHDA and CDR2 is SQIVND in the germline V gene (reference sequence). CDR3 size: 16 residues. The CDR3: CASSMDIARAYNEQFF. The CDR3 DNA reads as TGTGCCAGTAGTATGGATATAGCGAGGGCCTACAATGAGCAGTTCTTC.

This chain connects TRBV20-1 to TRBJ2-7, with unresolved D. The CDR3 runs 11 residues. Looked up from germline, CDR1 is DFQATT and CDR2 is SNEGSKA (reference sequence). The V end lost 6 bases, the J end lost 2 bases, and 8 bases lay between the germline ends. CDR3 nucleotides: TGCAGTGCGTTAGAGGCCTACGAGCAGTACTTC. It encodes CSALEAYEQYF.

The chain uses TRBV2 and TRBJ2-5; 10 bases line up with TRBD2. V lost 3 bases, J lost 4 bases, and 8 bases stayed unmatched. Per the germline V gene, CDR1 is SNHLY and CDR2 is FYNNEI. This CDR3 contains 16 residues. This CDR3 reads CASSDGLAGVGETQYF. The CDR3 DNA reads as TGTGCCAGCAGTGATGGGCTAGCGGGAGTTGGAGAGACCCAGTACTTC.

The chain has TRBV7-9 and TRBJ2-2; the D gene is possibly TRBD1 (6 bases). V was cut by 2 bases and J by 5 bases, with 15 bases left in between. CDR3 length: 16 amino acids. Per germline, CDR1 SEHNR and CDR2 FQNEAQ (reference sequence). The CDR3 sequence: CASSLRGTPETGELFF. Here the CDR3 DNA reads TGTGCCAGCAGCTTAAGGGGGACACCCGAGACCGGGGAGCTGTTTTTT.

This chain connects TRBV19 to TRBJ2-6; TRBD1 might be the D (5 bases). Germline V CDR1 and CDR2: LNHDA, SQIVND (reference sequence). The CDR3 loop spans 18 amino acids. The V gene lost 5 bases and the J gene lost 0 bases, with 17 bases spanning the gap. The CDR3 sequence: CASSWVGQGGSGANVLTF. CDR3 bases: TGTGCCAGTAGTTGGGTGGGGCAGGGCGGCTCTGGGGCCAACGTCCTGACTTTC.

The chain is built from TRBV29-1 and TRBJ2-5; D perhaps matches TRBD2 (6 bases). V gave up 7 bases and J gave up 4 bases, with 22 bases separating them. The germline CDR1 and CDR2 sequences are SQVTM and ANQGSEA. This CDR3 has 15 residues. CDR3 in DNA: TGCAGCGCCCGAGGGACGGGGGACCTGCTAGAGACCCAGTACTTC. Its protein product is CSARGTGDLLETQYF.

The chain uses TRBV25-1 and TRBJ1-2, with D possibly TRBD1 on 5 matching bases. There are 15 residues in the CDR3. V shed 3 bases and J shed 3 bases, with 14 bases lying between them. CDR1 and CDR2 (germline): MGHDK, SYGVNS. CDR3 sequence (DNA): TGTGCCAGCAGTGAGGCAGGGATCGGTGACTATGGCTACACCTTC. Its protein is CASSEAGIGDYGYTF.

On this clone: The sample contains more than one DNA sequence encoding this CDR3. The chain carries TRBV28 and TRBJ2-3; perhaps TRBD1 as D (6 bases). V lost 3 bases and J lost 2, with 9 bases in between. The CDR3 extends over 14 amino acids. Looked up from germline, CDR1 is MDHEN and CDR2 is SYDVKM. The CDR3 sequence: CASSLDSYTDTQYF. The CDR3 DNA reads as TGTGCCAGCAGTTTGGACAGCTACACAGATACGCAGTATTTT.

The chain uses TRBV29-1 and TRBJ1-1; 7 bases are shared with TRBD1. The CDR3 loop spans 14 amino acids. Germline V gene lookup returns CDR1 SQVTM and CDR2 ANQGSEA. V shed 1 base, J shed 0 bases, and the junction held 2 bases outside the gene matches. The CDR3 sequence is CSVEGDSMNTEAFF. The DNA for the CDR3 is TGCAGCGTTGAAGGGGACAGCATGAACACTGAAGCTTTCTTT.

This chain joins TRBV5-8 and TRBJ2-4; D is possibly TRBD1 (7 bases). This CDR3 comprises 14 residues. The V and J ends lost 3 bases and 6 bases respectively, with 13 bases between them. Germline CDR1 reads SGHTS; CDR2 reads YDEGEE. In nucleotides, the CDR3 is TGTGCCAGCAGCTGGGGGACAGCGGGAAACATTCAGTACTTC. Amino acid sequence: CASSWGTAGNIQYF.

This sequence joins TRBV2 and TRBJ2-5; 7 bases align to TRBD2. Per the germline V gene, CDR1 is SNHLY and CDR2 is FYNNEI. The CDR3 covers 15 residues. V lost 7 bases and J lost 1; bases outside the gene matches: 9. The CDR3 here is CASTVSGEFQETQYF. In nucleotides, the CDR3 is TGTGCCAGCACGGTCAGCGGGGAGTTCCAAGAGACCCAGTACTTC.

This rearrangement joins TRBV9 to TRBJ2-3; unclear D gene. Deletions cut 4 bases from V and 1 base from J, with 10 bases between. The CDR3 runs to 14 residues. Germline CDR1 SGDLS, CDR2 YYNGEE. The DNA for the CDR3 is TGTGCCAGCAGCTTCGGAGTCGGCACAGATACGCAGTATTTT. It encodes CASSFGVGTDTQYF.

V is TRBV28 and J is TRBJ1-2; 8 nucleotides align to TRBD1. Germline V gene lookup returns CDR1 MDHEN and CDR2 SYDVKM. J gave up 8 bases and V 4 bases, and 6 bases lay outside the gene matches. The length of the CDR3 is 13 residues. The CDR3 region is CASSWDRSGGYTF. In DNA form, the CDR3 reads TGTGCCAGCAGTTGGGACAGGAGCGGGGGCTACACCTTC.

The chain employs TRBV6-1 and TRBJ2-2; weak D call: TRBD2 (6 bases). The CDR3 contains 15 residues. With 6 bases removed from V and 6 bases from J, the gap between germline ends came to 17 bases. Germline CDR1 MNHNS, CDR2 SASEGT. The CDR3 sequence is CASRKPGEGAGELFF. The CDR3 DNA follows: TGTGCCAGCAGGAAACCGGGAGAAGGGGCCGGGGAGCTGTTTTTT.

The rearrangement joins TRBV19 to TRBJ1-4, with unresolved D. Germline V gene lookup returns CDR1 LNHDA and CDR2 SQIVND (reference sequence). V dropped 3 bases and J dropped 5 bases, with 7 bases sitting between them. The CDR3 covers 13 residues. In DNA, the CDR3 is TGTGCCAGTAGTATGGGCGGGAATGAAAAACTGTTTTTT. It codes for CASSMGGNEKLFF.

The rearrangement links TRBV7-9 to TRBJ2-7, with a tentative D call TRBD1 (6 bases). Germline CDR1 SEHNR, CDR2 FQNEAQ (reference sequence). V lost 4 bases to trimming and J lost 4 bases, with 8 bases between them. This CDR3 has 12 residues. CDR3 in DNA: TGTGCCAGCAGCTCAGGACAGTACGAGCAGTACTTC. Protein product: CASSSGQYEQYF.

J is TRBJ2-3 and V is TRBV7-9; maybe TRBD1 (5 bases). Germline CDR1 and CDR2: SEHNR and FQNEAQ (reference sequence). This CDR3 spans 15 amino acids. V shed 0 bases and J shed 1 base, with 8 bases lying between them. The CDR3 sequence is CASSLARGRTDTQYF. The CDR3 DNA sequence: TGTGCCAGCAGCTTAGCTAGGGGCCGCACAGATACGCAGTATTTT.

The chain is built from TRBV7-6 and TRBJ2-3, with D tentatively TRBD2 (5 bases). Germline loops: CDR1 SGHVS, CDR2 FNYEAQ. The V end was cut by 5 bases, the J end by 4 bases, with 16 bases between. The CDR3 is made up of 15 amino acids. CDR3 DNA sequence: TGTGCCAGCAGCCCTCTAGCTCCGCTCCCAGATACGCAGTATTTT. Translating gives CASSPLAPLPDTQYF.

V usage is TRBV28 and J usage is TRBJ2-5; tentatively, D is TRBD1 (5 bases). With 5 bases removed from V and 1 base from J, the gap between germline ends came to 14 bases. The CDR3 is 15 amino acids. The germline V gene has CDR1 MDHEN and CDR2 SYDVKM. CDR3 amino acids: CASSRPSGIQETQYF. CDR3 DNA: TGTGCCAGCAGTCGCCCGTCAGGGATCCAAGAGACCCAGTACTTC.

The chain has TRBV6-5 and TRBJ2-5, with 9 nucleotides matching TRBD1. From germline, CDR1 is MNHEY and CDR2 SVGAGI. The V and J ends lost 3 bases and 4 bases, in that order; junction bases with no gene match: 9. This CDR3 has 16 residues. CDR3 nucleotide sequence: TGTGCCAGCAGTTATTTCCACCACAGGGGGCGAGAGACCCAGTACTTC. Amino acid sequence: CASSYFHHRGRETQYF.

CDR3 nucleotides: TGTGCCAGCAGCTCCCGACTAGCGGACAATGAGCAGTTCTTC. Residues: CASSSRLADNEQFF. The J gene is TRBJ2-1, the V gene TRBV13, with TRBD2 identical over 9 bases. V gave up 4 bases and J gave up 5 bases; unmatched junction bases: 3. CDR1 is PRHDT and CDR2 is FYEKMQ in the germline V gene (reference sequence). The CDR3 contains 14 residues.